This TCR beta chain emerged from a study of beta chain features in type 1 diabetes. Germline V CDR1 and CDR2: SGHRS, YFSETQ. The length of the CDR3 is 14 residues. V was pared by 4 bases and J by 6 bases, with 3 bases of the junction left unmatched. This clone turned up a few times. Sequencing targeted expressed TCRB transcripts, as all isolated RNA had been reverse transcribed. Assay used: immunoSEQ multiplex PCR; TCRdb lists only in-frame clones, some missing. Of 900,000 or so clones listed, around a sixth were seen once; the top ten hold 0.02% to 0.025%. Sequenced sample: naive CD4+ T cells from blood. The TCR was taken from a woman under 30 in good health. The rearrangement uses TRBV5-1 and TRBJ2-3; TRBD1 aligns across 12 bases. The DNA for the CDR3 is TGCGCCAGCAGCGGGACAGGGGGCTATGATACGCAGTATTTT. Protein: CASSGTGGYDTQYF.